The clone carrying this T cell receptor (beta chain) was seen a handful of times. The antigen remains undetermined. These data belong to a study of T cell responses to AZD1222 COVID-19 vaccine. Study information: Pooling covered second doses at about 4 or about 12 weeks.

The CDR3 has 13 residues. Trimming took 6 bases from V and 7 from J, leaving 18 bases between them. Germline V CDR1 and CDR2: SQVTM, ANQGSEA. Sequencing used immunoSEQ multiplex PCR; TCRdb keeps in-frame clones, though not all of them. The sample has about 260,000 clones, about 92% seen once. Points from the study as a whole: Most donors were white British, females outnumbered males, and clonal diversity was possibly underestimated. Unmutated variant regions are reportedly the target of nearly half of TCRs that are spike-specific.

The specimen was peripheral blood, collected on day 0 of AZD1222 vaccination. The chain uses TRBV29-1 and TRBJ1-2; D perhaps matches TRBD1 (6 bases). The TCR comes from an adult in good health. CDR3 amino acids: CSVLPGAPIGYTF. Written as DNA, the CDR3 is TGCAGCGTACTACCGGGGGCGCCTATTGGCTACACCTTC. Full variable domain (remainder filled in from reference TRBV29-1 and TRBJ1-2): SAVISQKPSRDICQRGTSLTIQCQVDSQVTMMFWYRQQPGQSLTLIATANQGSEATYESGFVIDKFPISRPNLTFSTLTVSNMSPEDSSIYLCSVLPGAPIGYTFGSGTRLTVV.